What follows describes a single TCR beta chain. This entry comes from a study of blood T cell repertoires in COVID-19. Libraries were prepared by immunoSEQ multiplex PCR; TCRdb keeps only in-frame clonotypes and omits some of them. The sample holds about 250,000 clones, over 80% seen once. This clonotype was sampled from a woman in her thirties with acute COVID-19. Sequencing was carried out using PBMCs or T cells enriched from blood (not recorded which).

This chain's CDR3 is CATAQARGGGETQYF. The CDR3 DNA follows: TGTGCCACAGCCCAAGCCCGCGGGGGGGGCGAGACCCAGTACTTC. The rearrangement joins TRBV19 to TRBJ2-5; 9 bases are shared with TRBD2. J was trimmed by 5 bases and V by 10 bases; bases with no gene match: 14. This CDR3 comprises 15 residues. Germline CDR1 is LNHDA and CDR2 is SQIVND (reference sequence). The complete variable domain, with remaining parts taken from reference TRBV19 and TRBJ2-5, reads DGGITQSPKYLFRKEGQNVTLSCEQNLNHDAMYWYRQDPGQGLRLIYYSQIVNDFQKGDIAEGYSVSREKKESFPLTVTSAQKNPTAFYLCATAQARGGGETQYFGPGTRLLVL.